Each of the 18 T cell receptor beta chains below was sequenced from the same sample in a study of T cell clonality in common variable immunodeficiency. For these receptors, no antigen is known. The data were produced by immunoSEQ multiplex PCR, yet TCRdb's version contains in-frame clones alone and is incomplete. This sample carries just over 15,000 clones, none of them present only once. Whole-study findings and limits: In common variable immunodeficiency, TCR beta chains reportedly carried fewer deletions and N-nucleotide insertions.

The material sequenced was peripheral blood mononuclear cells. These receptors all come from a human donor with common variable immunodeficiency.

Of note for this clone: With the read ending 3 residues before the CDR3 end, the germline J gene is used to fill in that end. This chain uses TRBV18 with TRBJ2-4, with TRBD1 as a possible D gene (6 bases). Germline CDR1 and CDR2: KGHSH and LQKENI. V shed 3 bases and J shed 0 bases, with 24 bases lying between them. This CDR3 is built from 20 residues. The chain's CDR3 is CASSPTFHRVRILAKNIQYF. The sequenced CDR3 bases are TGTGCCAGCTCACCGACGTTTCACAGGGTTAGAATCCTAGCCAAAAACATT.

This clone was counted many times. This chain's CDR3 is CASSSNTRSSYNEQFF. The sequenced CDR3 bases are TGTGCCAGCAGCTCTAACACTAGGAGCTCCTACAATGAG. The rearrangement joins TRBV7-6 to TRBJ2-1, with D maybe TRBD2 (5 bases). Coverage ceases 3 residues before the CDR3 finishes, and the germline J gene fills in the end. Trimming pared 4 bases from V and 0 bases from J, leaving 13 bases between. Germline V lookup: CDR1 SGHVS, CDR2 FNYEAQ. The CDR3 is made up of 16 amino acids.

This clone was found many times. The read is 3 residues too short to cover the CDR3 end, so that end is filled in from the germline J gene. V usage is TRBV7-9 and J usage is TRBJ1-1; 9 nucleotides match TRBD1. The V segment lost 8 bases and the J segment 4 bases; nucleotides outside the gene matches: 8. The length of the CDR3 is 14 residues. Germline V gene sequence: CDR1 SEHNR, CDR2 FQNEAQ (reference sequence). CDR3 amino acids: CASGTGGGGTEAFF. The sequenced CDR3 bases are TGTGCCAGCGGTACAGGGGGCGGGGGCACTGAA.

This clone was observed a few times. The DNA ends 3 residues before the CDR3 does, and the rest of the CDR3 is filled in from the germline J gene. The rearrangement joins TRBV7-2 to TRBJ1-1; weak D call: TRBD1 (6 bases). Germline V lookup: CDR1 SGHTA, CDR2 FQGNSA. Trimming stripped 6 bases from V and 6 bases from J, with 17 bases between. This CDR3 region has 14 residues. The sequenced part of the CDR3 DNA is TGTGCCAGCAGGCCGGCAGGGGTGAGCGCTGAA. This encodes CASRPAGVSAE. The whole CDR3 is CASRPAGVSAEAFF. Looking up the rest from reference TRBV7-2 and TRBJ1-1 gives the full variable domain: GAGVSQSPSNKVTEKGKDVELRCDPISGHTALYWYRQSLGQGLEFLIYFQGNSAPDKSGLPSDRFSAERTGGSVSTLTIQRTQQEDSAVYLCASRPAGVSAEAFFGQGTRLTVV.

This clone has only a few counts. The CDR3 reads CASSTRQPSPLHF. The part of the CDR3 DNA that was read is TGTGCCAGTAGTACCCGACAGCCATCACCC. The V gene is TRBV19, the J gene TRBJ1-6; maybe TRBD1 (5 bases). Read data end 3 residues before the CDR3 end; the end is taken from the germline J gene. In germline, CDR1 is LNHDA, CDR2 SQIVND (reference sequence). This CDR3 region has 13 residues. Trimming left V 4 bases short and J 10 bases short, with 11 bases between. Based on the CDR3 plus reference TRBV19 and TRBJ1-6, the full variable domain is DGGITQSPKYLFRKEGQNVTLSCEQNLNHDAMYWYRQDPGQGLRLIYYSQIVNDFQKGDIAEGYSVSREKKESFPLTVTSAQKNPTAFYLCASSTRQPSPLHFGNGTRLTVT.

A few counts support this clone. The read falls 3 residues short of the CDR3 end, and the missing part is taken from the germline J gene. The chain links TRBV19 to TRBJ1-1; weak D call: TRBD1 (5 bases). Germline-derived CDR1 and CDR2 are LNHDA and SQIVND (reference sequence). The ends were cut back, 0 bases at V and 0 bases at J, with 20 bases in the middle. This CDR3 spans 19 amino acids. CDR3 in amino acids: CASSIDIRWGIALNTEAFF. The sequenced CDR3 bases are TGTGCCAGTAGTATAGATATACGGTGGGGCATAGCCCTGAACACTGAA.

This clone appeared many times. The read ends 3 residues early relative to the CDR3; the germline J gene fills the gap. The J gene is TRBJ2-1, the V gene TRBV5-1; tentatively, D is TRBD1 or TRBD2 (6 bases each). Trimming took off 4 bases at V and 0 bases at J, with 11 bases between the two ends. CDR3 length equals 15 residues. Germline values: CDR1 SGHRS, CDR2 YFSETQ. The CDR3 loop is CASSAGQSSYNEQFF. CDR3 DNA (partial): TGCGCCAGCAGCGCGGGACAAAGCTCCTACAATGAG.

By sample fraction, this clone is medium-sized. The CDR3 end falls 3 residues outside the read, so it is completed with the germline J gene. V is TRBV12-3 or TRBV12-4 and J is TRBJ2-2, with TRBD1 identical over 9 bases. J was trimmed by 1 base and V by 5 bases; bases with no gene match: 2. The CDR3 spans 15 residues. CDR3 loop: CASSDRGWNTGELFF. The CDR3 DNA, read in part, is TGTGCCAGCAGTGACAGGGGGTGGAACACCGGGGAG.

Comment on this clone: The read finishes 3 residues shy of the CDR3 end, and the germline J gene is used to complete it. The rearrangement uses TRBV18 and TRBJ2-1; 7 nucleotides align to TRBD2. The CDR3 is 17 residues long. With V trimmed by 0 bases and J by 3 bases, 8 bases remained unmatched. The germline V gene encodes CDR1 KGHSH and CDR2 LQKENI. This CDR3 reads CASSPPSTSENYNEQFF. The sequenced part of the CDR3 DNA is TGTGCCAGCTCACCACCGTCAACTAGCGAAAACTACAATGAG.

This clone was observed at least ten times. The observed sequence ends 3 residues before the CDR3 terminus, with the missing tail filled in from the germline J gene. V usage is TRBV14 and J usage is TRBJ1-2, with D tentatively TRBD1 (6 bases). The CDR3 length is 12 residues. Germline V gene lookup returns CDR1 SGHDN and CDR2 FVKESK. This chain's CDR3 is CASSVGQNGYTF. Incomplete CDR3 DNA: TGTGCCAGCAGCGTAGGACAGAACGGC.

About this clone itself: The CDR3 end is not reached by the read, which stops 3 residues before it; the germline J gene fills it in. The chain employs TRBV7-6 and TRBJ2-7, with 7 bases fitting TRBD1. J gave up 3 bases and V 5 bases, and 19 bases lay outside the gene matches. The CDR3 sequence is 18 residues long. Germline loops: CDR1 SGHVS, CDR2 FNYEAQ. Incomplete CDR3 DNA: TGTGCCAGCAGCCCGGGAAGTCGACAGGGACGGGGTGGCTACGAG. It is translated as CASSPGSRQGRGGYE. The whole CDR3 region reads CASSPGSRQGRGGYEQYF.

For this clone: The read stops 3 residues short of the end of the CDR3; the missing end is completed from the germline J gene. The chain carries TRBV6-2 or TRBV6-3 and TRBJ2-1; D uncertain. The CDR3 extends over 15 amino acids. Per the germline V gene, CDR1 is MNHEY and CDR2 is SVGEGT. The V and J ends lost 4 bases and 1 base respectively, with 11 bases between them. The DNA read from the CDR3 is TGTGCCAGCAGTTTCCCACTACTATCCTACAATGAG. Its translation: CASSFPLLSYNE. The whole CDR3 reads CASSFPLLSYNEQFF.

A note on this clone: The sequenced fragment ends 3 residues before the CDR3 boundary, so the rest is inferred from the germline J gene. The chain recombines TRBV5-1 with TRBJ2-5; D ambiguous. The CDR3 is 13 amino acids. The V end was cut by 0 bases, the J end by 3 bases, with 6 bases between. Germline assignment: CDR1 SGHRS and CDR2 YFSETQ. The CDR3 spells CASSLGSEETQYF. The sequenced CDR3 bases are TGCGCCAGCAGCTTGGGCTCGGAAGAGACC. Full variable domain (rest looked up from reference TRBV5-1 and TRBJ2-5): KAGVTQTPRYLIKTRGQQVTLSCSPISGHRSVSWYQQTPGQGLQFLFEYFSETQRNKGNFPGRFSGRQFSNSRSEMNVSTLELGDSALYLCASSLGSEETQYFGPGTRLLVL.

On this clone: The read ends 3 residues before the CDR3 terminus; that terminus is restored from the germline J gene. This chain joins TRBV7-9 and TRBJ2-2; TRBD1 might be the D (7 bases). The CDR3 is 15 amino acids. Germline CDR1 and CDR2: SEHNR and FQNEAQ (reference sequence). The V gene lost 2 bases and the J gene lost 7 bases, with 14 bases spanning the gap. The CDR3 region is CASSLLEGAIGELFF. The sequenced part of the CDR3 DNA is TGTGCCAGCAGCTTATTGGAGGGGGCAATCGGGGAG.

The CDR3 here is CASSLNGREGPYNEQFF. The CDR3 DNA, read in part, is TGTGCCAGCAGCTTAAACGGGCGGGAGGGCCCCTACAATGAG. The chain links TRBV7-3 to TRBJ2-1; 9 nucleotides agree with TRBD2. The read ends 3 residues before the CDR3 terminus; that terminus is restored from the germline J gene. Germline lookup yields CDR1 SGHTA and CDR2 FQGTGA. The CDR3 runs to 17 residues. After removal of 1 base from V and 2 bases from J, the junction contained 6 bases not matched to a gene.

This clone was counted between two and nine times. The read gets to within 3 residues of the CDR3 end, and the germline J gene fills in the rest. The rearrangement joins TRBV6-1 to TRBJ1-1, with 8 bases fitting TRBD1. CDR3 length: 14 residues. After removal of 3 bases from V and 4 bases from J, the junction contained 4 bases not matched to a gene. Germline CDR1 reads MNHNS; CDR2 reads SASEGT. CDR3 DNA, as far as it was read: TGTGCCAGCAGTGAGCGACAGGGGCTCACTGAA. Its translation: CASSERQGLTE. From start to end, the CDR3 is CASSERQGLTEAFF.

This clone came up a few times. The read falls 3 residues short of the CDR3 end, and the missing part is taken from the germline J gene. The chain carries TRBV2 and TRBJ2-7, with D unclear. V gave up 10 bases and J gave up 2 bases, with 12 bases separating them. Looked up from germline, CDR1 is SNHLY and CDR2 is FYNNEI. The CDR3 length is 12 residues. The sequenced CDR3 bases are TGTGCCACCAGCCTACGTCCCTACGAG. Protein sequence: CATSLRPYE. The complete CDR3 protein is CATSLRPYEQYF.

The table lists this clone with many counts. The read stops 3 residues short of the end of the CDR3; the missing end is completed from the germline J gene. The chain couples TRBV5-6 to TRBJ2-7, with 12 bases fitting TRBD1. Germline lookup yields CDR1 SGHDT and CDR2 YYEEEE. The CDR3 spans 15 residues. Trimming cost V 4 bases and J 6 bases; bases outside gene matches: 8. The sequenced part of the CDR3 DNA is TGTGCCAGCAGCGTGGCGGGACAGGGGGCCAGCGAG. Its translation: CASSVAGQGASE. Given in full, the CDR3 is CASSVAGQGASEQYF.